These 16 T cell receptor beta chains were sequenced from one sample in a study of shared T cell receptors in the human thymus. The method was immunoSEQ multiplex PCR; TCRdb's version includes in-frame clones alone and lacks a portion of them. Of some 720,000 clones in the sample, roughly 90% were seen once. The sample was also linked to a second study, of human thymus T cells.

Sequenced material: thymocytes. The source of these receptors is a boy under two years old with a congenital heart defect.

This clone has only one observation. This chain joins TRBV20-1 and TRBJ2-7; possible D gene TRBD2, 5 bases. Trimming pared 3 bases from V and 5 bases from J, leaving 8 bases between. This CDR3 is built from 11 residues. In germline, CDR1 is DFQATT, CDR2 SNEGSKA (reference sequence). The CDR3: CSARNSDEQYF. CDR3 nucleotide sequence: TGCAGTGCTAGGAATAGCGACGAGCAGTACTTC.

The genes are TRBV4-2 and TRBJ2-1; D possibly corresponds to TRBD2 (6 bases). The CDR3 consists of 17 residues. V shed 3 bases and J shed 4 bases, with 19 bases lying between them. Germline assignment: CDR1 LGHNA and CDR2 YNFKEQ. CDR3 in amino acids: CASSQPRVAEKYNEQFF. The DNA of the CDR3 is TGTGCCAGCAGCCAGCCCCGGGTAGCGGAGAAGTACAATGAGCAGTTCTTC.

The rearrangement links TRBV7-9 to TRBJ1-2; 10 positions agree with TRBD1. V lost 4 bases and J lost 2; bases outside the gene matches: 16. Germline CDR1 is SEHNR and CDR2 is FQNEAQ (reference sequence). The CDR3 runs to 19 residues. CDR3: CASSSSRPLGDRGNYGYTF. The CDR3 DNA reads TGTGCCAGCAGCTCAAGCCGACCTTTAGGGGACAGGGGAAACTATGGCTACACCTTC.

As regards this clone: Different DNA sequences within this sample yield the same CDR3. CDR3 in amino acids: CASSLLGSSYNEQFF. CDR3 in DNA: TGCGCCAGCAGCTTGCTCGGGAGCTCCTACAATGAGCAGTTCTTC. This chain links TRBV5-1 with TRBJ2-1, with D tentatively TRBD2 (6 bases). The V gene lost 1 base and the J gene lost 0 bases, with 8 bases spanning the gap. The CDR3 is 15 amino acids. From germline, CDR1 is SGHRS and CDR2 YFSETQ.

J is TRBJ2-3 and V is TRBV10-3; a weak D match, TRBD2 (7 bases). Per the germline V gene, CDR1 is ENHRY and CDR2 is SYGVKD. The CDR3 has 15 residues. V was trimmed by 7 bases and J by 8 bases, leaving 22 bases between them. CDR3 protein: CAITGRGGLGGTQYF. In DNA, the CDR3 is TGTGCCATCACAGGCCGCGGGGGCCTAGGGGGTACGCAGTATTTT.

This clone turned up a few times. The chain carries TRBV28 and TRBJ1-4, with a possible D match to TRBD1 (6 bases). The CDR3 contains 16 residues. Looked up from germline, CDR1 is MDHEN and CDR2 is SYDVKM. V lost 5 bases to trimming and J lost 2 bases, with 15 bases between them. Here the CDR3 DNA reads TGTGCCAGCAGTCCTGAGAGCGGGGGCACTAATGAAAAACTGTTTTTT. Translated: CASSPESGGTNEKLFF.

The genes are TRBV18 and TRBJ2-7; 10 positions match TRBD2. CDR1 is KGHSH and CDR2 is LQKENI in the germline V gene. The trim removed 4 bases at V and 5 bases at J, leaving 14 bases unmatched. This CDR3 comprises 17 residues. CDR3 residues: CASSLTYLAGVVHEQYF. For the CDR3, the DNA is TGTGCCAGCTCACTAACTTACCTAGCGGGAGTAGTCCACGAGCAGTACTTC.

The CDR3 sequence: CASTSSRDRGRTDTQYF. The CDR3 DNA reads as TGTGCCAGCACTTCAAGCCGGGACAGGGGCCGCACAGATACGCAGTATTTT. This chain connects TRBV7-2 to TRBJ2-3, with 10 bases lining up with TRBD1. From germline, CDR1 is SGHTA and CDR2 FQGNSA. V gave up 7 bases and J gave up 1 base; unmatched junction bases: 11. The CDR3 is 17 amino acids. Supplemented by reference TRBV7-2 and TRBJ2-3, the full variable domain reads GAGVSQSPSNKVTEKGKDVELRCDPISGHTALYWYRQSLGQGLEFLIYFQGNSAPDKSGLPSDRFSAERTGGSVSTLTIQRTQQEDSAVYLCASTSSRDRGRTDTQYFGPGTRLTVL.

V is TRBV6-1 and J is TRBJ1-1; 8 bases are shared with TRBD1. The CDR3 has 19 amino acids. The trim removed 0 bases at V and 1 base at J, leaving 13 bases unmatched. CDR1 is MNHNS, CDR2 SASEGT, per germline. As DNA, the CDR3 is TGTGCCAGCAGTGAAGCGACGACAGGGGCAGTACTCAGGAACACTGAAGCTTTCTTT. It encodes CASSEATTGAVLRNTEAFF.

The V gene is TRBV14, the J gene TRBJ1-2; 10 bases map to TRBD1. J gave up 4 bases and V 1 base, and 3 bases lay outside the gene matches. Germline V gene lookup returns CDR1 SGHDN and CDR2 FVKESK. The length of the CDR3 is 15 residues. CDR3 bases: TGTGCCAGCAGCCAAGGGGACAGGGGTATCTATGGCTACACCTTC. It yields the protein CASSQGDRGIYGYTF.

In this sample, this clone turned up once. V gene TRBV23-1 combines with J gene TRBJ1-4; the D is unclear. TRBV23-1 is labeled an ORF, and its function is uncertain. This CDR3 has 16 residues. Trimming removed 6 bases at V and 3 bases at J, with 17 bases between. CDR3 nucleotide sequence: TGCGCCAGCAGCCCCTCAGTCGCCAGGCCTAATGAAAAACTGTTTTTT. Protein sequence: CASSPSVARPNEKLFF.

This chain uses TRBV6-1 with TRBJ1-1; the D gene is possibly TRBD1 (6 bases). Trimming took off 8 bases at V and 3 bases at J, with 16 bases between the two ends. The length of the CDR3 is 14 residues. CDR1 is MNHNS, CDR2 SASEGT, per germline. This chain's CDR3 is CASAHWGRDTEAFF. Written as DNA, the CDR3 is TGTGCCAGCGCCCACTGGGGGCGGGACACTGAAGCTTTCTTT.

The chain links TRBV6-1 to TRBJ2-2; D call uncertain. Germline assignment: CDR1 MNHNS and CDR2 SASEGT. The CDR3 loop spans 13 amino acids. The V end was cut by 8 bases, the J end by 7 bases, with 14 bases between. This chain's CDR3 is CASDRQAGGELFF. CDR3 DNA sequence: TGTGCCAGCGATCGACAAGCAGGCGGGGAGCTGTTTTTT.

This chain joins TRBV29-1 and TRBJ2-7, with TRBD1 matching 9 bases. This CDR3 region has 13 residues. V lost 6 bases to trimming and J lost 5 bases; unmatched junction nucleotides: 8. Germline V gene data show CDR1 as SQVTM and CDR2 as ANQGSEA. CDR3 nucleotide sequence: TGCAGCGTAAGGGGACAGGGAAAGGACGAGCAGTACTTC. It is translated as CSVRGQGKDEQYF.

The chain employs TRBV4-3 and TRBJ2-1; 13 bases are a match to TRBD2. CDR1 LGHNA and CDR2 YSLEER come from the germline V gene. This CDR3 comprises 19 residues. V was clipped by 1 base and J by 1 base; unmatched bases: 7. This chain's CDR3 is CASSQVSGLAGKSYNEQFF. The CDR3 region has the DNA TGCGCCAGCAGCCAAGTTTCGGGACTAGCGGGGAAATCCTACAATGAGCAGTTCTTC.

This chain uses TRBV19 with TRBJ1-1; 9 bases match TRBD1. Per the germline V gene, CDR1 is LNHDA and CDR2 is SQIVND (reference sequence). The trim removed 3 bases at V and 4 bases at J, leaving 6 bases unmatched. CDR3 length: 15 residues. The CDR3 sequence is CASSIPGQGCTEAFF. The CDR3 DNA follows: TGTGCCAGTAGTATCCCTGGACAGGGGTGCACTGAAGCTTTCTTT.